This T cell receptor beta chain was captured in a study of T cells in Graves' hyperthyroidism and ophthalmopathy (dated by TCRdb to between 2018 and 2020). Regarding the study in general: Peripheral blood samples were taken at the time of initial diagnosis, prior to any treatment. To identify distinguishing TCR V-J signatures, a discovery cohort of some 99 patients was used, comprising under 45 with Graves' ophthalmopathy and 57 with stable Graves' hyperthyroidism. An independent validation cohort of around 20 hyperthyroidism patients and about 15 patients who later progressed to ophthalmopathy tested prospective prediction of ophthalmopathy. The 85 to 100 discovery patients were divided at random into training and test sets in a 7:3 ratio. Thyroid tissue and blood T-cell repertoires from over 5 Graves' hyperthyroidism patients were also compared in the study. Once sampling was done, hyperthyroidism patients were given methimazole at a starting dose of 30 mg daily, whereas ophthalmopathy patients were given high-dose intravenous methylprednisolone. The paper reports TCR Vbeta CDR3 sequencing of roughly 140 peripheral blood samples: 43 ophthalmopathy, approximately 74 hyperthyroidism and 17 progressor patients.

General study outcomes and caveats: During validation, the model predicted progression to ophthalmopathy a median of about 6.5 months ahead of onset, with roughly 65% sensitivity and 72.22% specificity. Most expanded thyroid clonotypes (frequency above 0.001) were also detected in blood, a finding suggesting that blood repertoires may reflect thyroid immune responses. Sample size was not statistically predetermined, and blinding of investigators to group allocation was not performed. A 13 V-J signature model separated ophthalmopathy from stable hyperthyroidism, with approximately 87% sensitivity and roughly 82% specificity in cross-validation and 80%/75% in testing.

This clonotype was counted many times. The antigen this receptor binds is unknown. It has no much larger one-base neighbor in the sample; base qualities were not kept. Moderately to severely active disease, a Clinical Activity Score of at least 3, a NOSPECS grade of at least 4, and a duration under 3 months were present in ophthalmopathy patients. The study excluded patients with uncontrolled infections, other autoimmune diseases, pregnancy or lactation. Clinical symptoms, serum thyroxine and TRAb, thyroid ultrasound, and orbital computed tomography formed the basis for the diagnoses. PBMCs were isolated from 7.5 to 10 ml of fresh peripheral blood by Ficoll-Paque density gradient centrifugation. Total RNA was extracted using Trizol reagent, and RNA quality was assessed on an Agilent 2100 Bioanalyzer. The TCR beta CDR3 regions were amplified from RNA transcripts. The TCR CDR3 was subjected to a first round of RT-PCR using the HTBI primer set and the Qiagen OneStep RT-PCR kit. Libraries were constructed in a second round of multiplex PCR, after which size selection and purification were performed. Sequencing of the libraries was done on an Illumina HiSeq2000 using paired-end 100 bp reads. The source study handled its data this way. SOAPnuke was used to process the raw data, removing reads that contained adapters or uncalled bases, had a mean Phred below 15, or lacked an exact match to the constant primer or identifier. High-quality paired reads were merged using COPE v1.2.5, and each unique nucleotide sequence was defined as a clonotype. Clonotypes were aligned to IMGT TRBV, TRBD and TRBJ reference segments using MiTCR v1.1. Analysis was restricted to V-J combinations with a frequency above 0.0001, which covered 98% to 99.2% of repertoires. The TCS score was defined as F50 (clonal expansion) divided by E x V (chaos), with BLOSUM62-based TCRdist calculated between CDR3 peptides within each V-J. Welch's t-statistics and random forest reduced around 510 V-J features to about 13, which were used in a naive Bayes classifier (R e1071). TCRdb redid the processing of the public reads, applying fastp at Q25 and MiXCR, and retained in-frame beta chains. For every CDR3 protein sequence, its rows merge into one entry that carries the most common genes and DNA. These V and J calls are TCRdb output, not the study's own analysis. In all, the sample holds more than 300,000 distinct CDR3 sequences, and about 18% of those were seen once. The top ten clonotypes cover 40% of the sample.

From cysteine to phenylalanine, the CDR3 is 14 amino acids long. Only the CDR3 portion is preserved as DNA: 42 bases, with reading frame beginning at the first base. V gives up 6 bases and J gives up 4 bases, and the segment between their germline ends measures 16 bases. In the germline V gene, CDR1 corresponds to SNHLY and CDR2 to FYNNEI. The rearranged segments are TRBV2 and TRBJ2-7, with a tentative D gene TRBD1 over 6 matching bases. The sequencing sample was made of blood. The clonotype originates from a man between 18 and 29 years old with Graves' ophthalmopathy. At the DNA level, the sequence is TGTGCCAGCAGCCAGTCCCCCCAGGGGTACGAGCAGTACTTC. It specifies CASSQSPQGYEQYF.